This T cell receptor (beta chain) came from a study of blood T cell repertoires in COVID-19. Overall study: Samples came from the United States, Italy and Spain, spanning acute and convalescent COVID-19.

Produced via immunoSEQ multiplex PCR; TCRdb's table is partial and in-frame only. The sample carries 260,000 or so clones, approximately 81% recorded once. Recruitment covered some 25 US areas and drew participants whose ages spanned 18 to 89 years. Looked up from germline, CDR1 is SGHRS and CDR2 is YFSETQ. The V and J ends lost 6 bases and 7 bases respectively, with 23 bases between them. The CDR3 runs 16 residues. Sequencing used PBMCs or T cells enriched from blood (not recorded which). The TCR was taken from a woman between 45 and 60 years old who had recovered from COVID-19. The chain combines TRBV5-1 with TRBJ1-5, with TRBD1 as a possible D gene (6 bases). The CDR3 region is CASMLENERGGQPQHF. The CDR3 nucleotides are TGCGCCAGCATGCTGGAAAATGAGAGGGGGGGGCAGCCCCAGCATTTT.